This T cell receptor beta chain was documented in a study of blood T cell repertoires in COVID-19. TCRdb's copy holds only in-frame clones and misses some; the assay was immunoSEQ multiplex PCR. The table shows approximately 150,000 clones, with 70% to 90% occurring only once. During active infection, Seattle patients enrolled and were then monitored through disease. The CDR3 covers 15 residues. J gave up 10 bases and V 3 bases, and 8 bases lay outside the gene matches. Germline V gene data show CDR1 as DFQATT and CDR2 as SNEGSKA (reference sequence). The sample comprised peripheral blood. The source is a woman at least 80 years old with COVID-19, enrolled during active disease. This rearrangement joins TRBV20-1 to TRBJ2-1; 14 nucleotides agree with TRBD2. CDR3 sequence: CSASVGTSGRDEQFF. The CDR3 DNA is TGCAGTGCTAGTGTTGGGACTAGCGGGAGAGACGAGCAGTTCTTC.